Listed below are T cell receptor beta chains from one sample, sequenced in a study of patients and donors after allogeneic stem cell transplantation. Using its own MiXCR run on the RT-PCR reads, TCRdb lists one record per CDR3 protein. The table lists 30,000 to 40,000 distinct CDR3 sequences, less than 45% of them singletons. Sequencing was performed on blood, either unsorted or a sorted T cell fraction (not recorded which). The receptors stem from a human donor who was either an allogeneic HSCT recipient or a stem cell or donor lymphocyte infusion donor (not recorded which). It is not recorded whose cells these are; they may come from a transplant donor. Each CDR3 is given with its conserved first and last residue. D genes are given only for firm matches. Clone size is stated in some rows and not others, as once, few, many or a class when expanded.

abundance	v_gene	d_gene	j_gene	CDR3nt	CDR3aa
NA	TRBV7-2	NA	TRBJ2-5	TGTGCCAGCAGCCAAAGACAGGCTCCACAAGAGACCCAGTACTTC	CASSQRQAPQETQYF
NA	TRBV6-6	NA	TRBJ1-2	TGTGCCAGCAGTCCGACAGGTGTGAGCTATGGCTACACCTTC	CASSPTGVSYGYTF
few	TRBV3-1	TRBD2	TRBJ2-1	TGTGCCAGCAGCCAAGATATCCTAGCGGACAATGAGCAGTTCTTC	CASSQDILADNEQFF
few	TRBV7-9	NA	TRBJ1-1	TGTGCCAGCAGCAACACCGAGAACACTGAAGCTTTCTTT	CASSNTENTEAFF
NA	TRBV7-9	TRBD1	TRBJ2-7	TGTGCCAGCAGCTTCCGGGACAGATGGGACGAGCAGTACTTC	CASSFRDRWDEQYF
NA	TRBV11-2	NA	TRBJ2-2	TGTGCCAGCAGCTACGTTACCTCCGGGGAGCTGTTTTTT	CASSYVTSGELFF
few	TRBV18	NA	TRBJ2-5	TGTGCCAGCTCACCGAAGGAGACCCAGTACTTC	CASSPKETQYF
many	TRBV7-2	NA	TRBJ1-1	TGTGCCAGCGGAACTCAATCGGACACTGAAGCTTTCTTT	CASGTQSDTEAFF
NA	TRBV15	NA	TRBJ1-5	TGTGCCACCAGCGAGACACAGGGCACTTACAGGAATCGGCCCCAGCATTTT	CATSETQGTYRNRPQHF
few	TRBV6-2/TRBV6-3	NA	TRBJ2-1	TGTGCCAGCAGTTTCGCCAGGCCTACAGGGTCGAGCTCCTACAATGAGCAGTTCTTC	CASSFARPTGSSSYNEQFF
NA	TRBV27	NA	TRBJ2-1	TGTGCCAGCAGTTTCCTCACCGGGAGTAGAGCCTTCTTC	CASSFLTGSRAFF
NA	TRBV7-9	NA	TRBJ2-1	TGTGCCAGCAGCCCAACGGGGGTTCCCAATGAGCAGTTCTTC	CASSPTGVPNEQFF
NA	TRBV7-2	NA	TRBJ1-5	TGTGCCAGCAGCGACCGGGACACCACGCCGTGGCCCCAGCATTTT	CASSDRDTTPWPQHF
many	TRBV20-1	NA	TRBJ2-1	TGCAGTGCTAAGGAGGGGGGGCCGGAAAATGAGCAGTTCTTC	CSAKEGGPENEQFF
few	TRBV7-3	TRBD2	TRBJ2-1	TGTGCCAGCAGCTTAACGGCGCTAGCGGGAGGGACCAATGAGCAGTTCTTC	CASSLTALAGGTNEQFF
few	TRBV6-5	NA	TRBJ2-5	TGTGCCAGCAGTTATATTGGGTCTGAGACCCAGTACTTC	CASSYIGSETQYF
NA	TRBV20-1	TRBD1	TRBJ1-4	TGCAGTGCCCAGGACAGGGAAAAACTGTTTTTT	CSAQDREKLFF
NA	TRBV10-3	TRBD1	TRBJ2-7	TGTGCCATCACCTCCGGGACAGGACGCTTCGAGCAGTACTTC	CAITSGTGRFEQYF
NA	TRBV5-1	NA	TRBJ2-6	TGCGCCAGCAGCGGAAGGAAGAAGGGGGCCAACGTCCTGACTTTC	CASSGRKKGANVLTF
few	TRBV5-1	NA	TRBJ1-4	TGCGCCAGCAGCTTTGACATAGGGGCAACTAATGAAAAACTGTTTTTT	CASSFDIGATNEKLFF